The clone carrying this T cell receptor (beta chain) was seen repeatedly, ten times or more. The antigen is not known. The data belong to a study of neurological immune-mediated disorders. General study points: Private repertoires in all groups were suggested by the finding that expanded clones across subjects shared no CDR3 amino acid sequences. For the multiple sclerosis repertoire cluster, no association with any clinical or MRI feature was found.

The making of cDNA relied on 5'RACE with 10-nucleotide random UMIs. MiXCR, run by TCRdb on the 5' RACE reads, gives a single entry per CDR3 protein. The sample lists 130,000 or so distinct CDR3 sequences, more than 2.5% occurring once. V gave up 10 bases and J gave up 7 bases; unmatched junction bases: 12. Germline V gene sequence: CDR1 WSHSY, CDR2 SAAADI. This CDR3 is 15 amino acids long. The gene calls are TRBV10-2 and TRBJ2-2; 10 bases map to TRBD1. This receptor was obtained from a woman in her thirties with multiple sclerosis. Input material: PBMCs. CDR3 in amino acids: CATGPGQGRDGELFF. CDR3 bases: TGCGCCACCGGACCGGGACAGGGGCGTGACGGGGAGCTGTTTTTT.